This record looks at one T cell receptor beta chain sequence and its context. The antigen is undetermined. The entry originates in a study of T cells in tumors after PD-1 blockade. In the study overall: Treatment was either pembrolizumab 200 mg every 3 weeks or cemiplimab 350 mg every 2 weeks. On average, tumor samples gave around 25,000 TCR templates and about 6,000 unique clonotypes.

After removal of 1 base from V and 11 bases from J, the junction contained 8 bases not matched to a gene. The germline V gene has CDR1 SEHNR and CDR2 FQNEAQ (reference sequence). The CDR3 extends over 14 amino acids. Broader study findings: After therapy, most expanded exhausted CD8+ clones were absent pre-treatment, suggesting clonal replacement.

Profiling relied on immunoSEQ multiplex PCR, and the TCRdb table lists in-frame clones only, not all of them. The sample includes a few thousand clones, 60% to 75% seen only once; the top ten take roughly 31%. The chain couples TRBV7-9 to TRBJ1-5; 7 nucleotides agree with TRBD1. This sequence originates from a human donor with cutaneous squamous cell carcinoma. The source was tumor tissue, collected before anti-PD-1 treatment. The CDR3 loop reads CASSLGDRPPAQHF. The DNA of the CDR3 is TGTGCCAGCAGCTTAGGGGACAGACCGCCAGCCCAGCATTTT. The whole variable domain, filled in from reference TRBV7-9 and TRBJ1-5, reads DTGVSQNPRHKITKRGQNVTFRCDPISEHNRLYWYRQTLGQGPEFLTYFQNEAQLEKSRLLSDRFSAERPKGSFSTLEIQRTEQGDSAMYLCASSLGDRPPAQHFGDGTRLSIL.